Listed here are 21 T cell receptor beta chains from one sample, sequenced in a study of T cell changes during pregnancy in multiple sclerosis. Assay used: immunoSEQ multiplex PCR; TCRdb lists only in-frame clones, some missing. The sample has 55,000 to 75,000 clones; 92% are singletons. The starting material was peripheral blood, obtained after pregnancy. Receptors were obtained from a female donor with multiple sclerosis, enrolled in a pregnancy study.

The V call is TRBV29-1, the J call TRBJ1-2; 7 positions match TRBD1. Germline V gene data show CDR1 as SQVTM and CDR2 as ANQGSEA. CDR3 length equals 13 residues. J gave up 3 bases and V 5 bases, and 6 bases lay outside the gene matches. CDR3 sequence: CSVTPGTDYGYTF. The CDR3 nucleotides are TGCAGCGTTACACCTGGGACAGACTATGGCTACACCTTC.

DNA of the CDR3: TGTGCCAGCAGTTACGCCCAACCGGGCGAGCAGTACTTC. Encoded protein: CASSYAQPGEQYF. The chain uses TRBV6-5 and TRBJ2-7; D gene unclear. The CDR3 covers 13 residues. The germline gives CDR1 MNHEY, CDR2 SVGAGI. Trimming took off 2 bases at V and 6 bases at J, with 11 bases between the two ends.

V gene TRBV19 combines with J gene TRBJ1-1, with D perhaps matching TRBD1 (6 bases). The V end lost 10 bases, the J end lost 0 bases, and 15 bases lay between the germline ends. The CDR3 covers 14 residues. CDR1 and CDR2 from the germline V gene are LNHDA and SQIVND (reference sequence). CDR3 sequence (DNA): TGTGCCACCCAGGGGTTTGAACTGAACACTGAAGCTTTCTTT. Its translation is CATQGFELNTEAFF.

This chain links TRBV7-8 with TRBJ2-3; 7 nucleotides align to TRBD1. The CDR3 extends over 15 amino acids. Germline assignment: CDR1 SGHVS and CDR2 FQNEAQ. V lost 5 bases and J lost 1; bases outside the gene matches: 6. CDR3 in amino acids: CASSLRTGGTDTQYF. CDR3 nucleotides: TGTGCCAGCAGCCTAAGAACAGGGGGCACAGATACGCAGTATTTT. The full variable domain, its missing parts supplied by reference TRBV7-8 and TRBJ2-3, is GAGVSQSPRYKVAKRGQDVALRCDPISGHVSLFWYQQALGQGPEFLTYFQNEAQLDKSGLPSDRFFAERPEGSVSTLKIQRTQQEDSAVYLCASSLRTGGTDTQYFGPGTRLTVL.

The chain carries TRBV11-3 and TRBJ1-1; no clear D. Between the trimmed V and J ends, which lost 2 bases and 1 base, there was a span of 8 bases. The CDR3 covers 14 residues. CDR1 is SGHNT and CDR2 is YENEEA in the germline V gene. CDR3 sequence reads: CASSLNNKNTEAFF. The DNA of the CDR3 is TGTGCCAGCAGCTTAAACAACAAGAACACTGAAGCTTTCTTT.

This clone came up once. CDR3 nucleotides: TGTGCCAGCTCACCACGGCGGGACAGGGGTCTGATGAACACTGAAGCTTTCTTT. This gives the protein CASSPRRDRGLMNTEAFF. This rearrangement joins TRBV18 to TRBJ1-1, with 10 bases that match TRBD1. CDR3 length equals 18 residues. With V trimmed by 1 base and J by 0 bases, 8 bases remained unmatched. Per the germline V gene, CDR1 is KGHSH and CDR2 is LQKENI.

V is TRBV5-4 and J is TRBJ2-5; a weak D match, TRBD1 (5 bases). This CDR3 has 13 amino acids. Deletions cut 4 bases from V and 5 bases from J, with 12 bases between. Germline V lookup: CDR1 SGHNT, CDR2 YYREEE (reference sequence). The CDR3, as DNA: TGTGCCAGCAGCCCTGACAGTATGGAGACCCAGTACTTC. This encodes CASSPDSMETQYF.

This clone came up once. This chain uses TRBV30 with TRBJ2-3; the match to TRBD2 covers 9 bases. The germline V gene encodes CDR1 GTSNPN and CDR2 SVGIG (reference sequence). The CDR3 runs 16 residues. The ends lost 0 bases at V and 2 bases at J; junction bases unmatched: 6. The CDR3, as DNA: TGTGCCTGGAGTGTACGTCTAGCGGGAAACACAGATACGCAGTATTTT. Its protein product is CAWSVRLAGNTDTQYF.

This chain connects TRBV5-6 to TRBJ1-1; D is possibly TRBD1 (5 bases). Germline assignment: CDR1 SGHDT and CDR2 YYEEEE. The CDR3 covers 17 residues. With 2 bases removed from V and 5 bases from J, the gap between germline ends came to 22 bases. The CDR3 loop is CASSFGRDDRRGTEAFF. The CDR3, as DNA: TGTGCCAGCAGCTTCGGCCGTGACGACAGACGTGGGACTGAAGCTTTCTTT.

This chain joins TRBV11-2 and TRBJ2-7; the match to TRBD2 covers 9 bases. With 1 base clipped from V and 2 bases from J, the junction kept 0 bases outside the gene matches. The CDR3 consists of 14 residues. From germline, CDR1 is SGHAT and CDR2 FQNNGV. The CDR3 DNA sequence: TGTGCCAGCAGCTTAGTAGCGGGGGCCTACGAGCAGTACTTC. This sequence encodes CASSLVAGAYEQYF.

V usage is TRBV2 and J usage is TRBJ2-7, with 14 bases matching TRBD2. CDR3 size: 16 residues. V shed 1 base, J shed 3 bases, and the junction held 2 bases outside the gene matches. Germline V gene lookup returns CDR1 SNHLY and CDR2 FYNNEI. DNA for the CDR3: TGTGCCAGCAGTGAAGACGGGACTAGCGGGAGCTACGAGCAGTACTTC. Amino acids: CASSEDGTSGSYEQYF.

V usage is TRBV29-1 and J usage is TRBJ1-4, with 7 bases identical to TRBD1. This CDR3 has 14 amino acids. In germline, CDR1 is SQVTM, CDR2 ANQGSEA. V shed 7 bases and J 5 bases; nucleotides not matched to a gene: 10. CDR3 region: CSASRDSRNEKLFF. Here the CDR3 DNA reads TGCAGCGCCAGCAGGGACAGCCGCAATGAAAAACTGTTTTTT. The full variable domain, with the rest looked up from reference TRBV29-1 and TRBJ1-4, is SAVISQKPSRDICQRGTSLTIQCQVDSQVTMMFWYRQQPGQSLTLIATANQGSEATYESGFVIDKFPISRPNLTFSTLTVSNMSPEDSSIYLCSASRDSRNEKLFFGSGTQLSVL.

V and J are TRBV6-5 and TRBJ2-7; TRBD2 might be the D (5 bases). The CDR3 length is 14 residues. V lost 4 bases to trimming and J lost 1 base, with 11 bases between them. Germline V gives CDR1 MNHEY, CDR2 SVGAGI. CDR3 sequence reads: CASSFGPGSYEQYF. CDR3 coding DNA: TGTGCCAGCAGTTTTGGGCCGGGGTCCTACGAGCAGTACTTC.

This chain joins TRBV13 and TRBJ2-1; 16 bases fit TRBD2. Losses at the gene ends were 5 bases for V and 4 bases for J; bases not matched to a gene: 2. In germline, CDR1 is PRHDT, CDR2 FYEKMQ (reference sequence). The CDR3 contains 16 residues. This CDR3 is CASSQGLAGGYNEQFF. The CDR3 coding sequence is TGTGCCAGCAGCCAGGGACTAGCGGGAGGGTACAATGAGCAGTTCTTC.

The rearrangement uses TRBV4-1 and TRBJ2-7; D unclear. Germline V gene data show CDR1 as MGHRA and CDR2 as YSYEKL. The V end lost 0 bases, the J end lost 3 bases, and 12 bases lay between the germline ends. This CDR3 has 15 residues. CDR3 DNA sequence: TGCGCCAGCAGCCAAGATGGTCAGATCATCTACGAGCAGTACTTC. Residues: CASSQDGQIIYEQYF.

The J gene is TRBJ1-1, the V gene TRBV5-1, with 8 bases identical to TRBD1. Germline CDR1 reads SGHRS; CDR2 reads YFSETQ. V was pared by 2 bases and J by 3 bases, with 12 bases of the junction left unmatched. The CDR3 runs 17 residues. The DNA for the CDR3 is TGCGCCAGCAGCTTAATCCAGGGGGCGAGAGGGGACACTGAAGCTTTCTTT. Its translation is CASSLIQGARGDTEAFF. The full variable domain, its missing parts supplied by reference TRBV5-1 and TRBJ1-1, is KAGVTQTPRYLIKTRGQQVTLSCSPISGHRSVSWYQQTPGQGLQFLFEYFSETQRNKGNFPGRFSGRQFSNSRSEMNVSTLELGDSALYLCASSLIQGARGDTEAFFGQGTRLTVV.

The rearrangement uses TRBV7-9 and TRBJ2-7, with 10 bases matching TRBD2. V trimming: 1 base; J trimming: 2 bases; junction bases outside the gene matches: 11. This CDR3 contains 18 residues. The germline V gene has CDR1 SEHNR and CDR2 FQNEAQ (reference sequence). CDR3 in amino acids: CASSLVASGSDLPYEQYF. The CDR3 bases are TGTGCCAGCAGCTTAGTGGCTAGCGGGAGTGATTTACCCTACGAGCAGTACTTC.

The chain has TRBV7-2 and TRBJ2-7, with D possibly TRBD2 on 5 matching bases. The V end was cut by 3 bases, the J end by 3 bases, with 12 bases between. The CDR3 sequence is 14 residues long. The germline V gene has CDR1 SGHTA and CDR2 FQGNSA. CDR3 residues: CASSFPGKLYEQYF. For the CDR3, the DNA is TGTGCCAGCAGCTTTCCCGGGAAGCTCTACGAGCAGTACTTC.

This clone has a handful of counts. The CDR3 sequence: CASSDSGLGDYNEQFF. CDR3 bases: TGTGCCAGCAGTGACTCGGGTCTAGGCGACTACAATGAGCAGTTCTTC. The V gene is TRBV6-4, the J gene TRBJ2-1; D not certain. The CDR3 consists of 16 residues. The ends were cut back, 0 bases at V and 3 bases at J, with 12 bases in the middle. In germline, CDR1 is MRHNA, CDR2 SNTAGT.

This chain joins TRBV7-9 and TRBJ2-1; TRBD2 agrees at 13 bases. With 0 bases clipped from V and 2 bases from J, the junction kept 7 bases outside the gene matches. The CDR3 contains 19 residues. Germline CDR1 is SEHNR and CDR2 is FQNEAQ (reference sequence). CDR3 nucleotide sequence: TGTGCCAGCAGCTTAGCGTGGACTAGCGGGAGCCCACCCTACAATGAGCAGTTCTTC. It codes for CASSLAWTSGSPPYNEQFF.

J is TRBJ2-1 and V is TRBV18; TRBD2 agrees at 11 bases. CDR1 is KGHSH, CDR2 LQKENI, per germline. The CDR3 has 17 residues. V shed 6 bases, J shed 0 bases, and the junction held 7 bases outside the gene matches. The CDR3, as DNA: TGTGCCAGCTCCCTAGTAGCGGGAGGGAGCTCCTACAATGAGCAGTTCTTC. It is translated as CASSLVAGGSSYNEQFF.